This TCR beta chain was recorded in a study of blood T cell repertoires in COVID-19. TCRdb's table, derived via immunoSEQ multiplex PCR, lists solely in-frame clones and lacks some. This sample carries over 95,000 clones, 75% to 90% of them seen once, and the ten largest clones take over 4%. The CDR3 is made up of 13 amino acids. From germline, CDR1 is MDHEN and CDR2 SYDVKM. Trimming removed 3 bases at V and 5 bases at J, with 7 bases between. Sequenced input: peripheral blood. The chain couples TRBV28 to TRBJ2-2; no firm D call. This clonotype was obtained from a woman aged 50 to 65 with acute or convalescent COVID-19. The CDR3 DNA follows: TGTGCCAGCAGTTTCCTGAGTACCGGGGAGCTGTTTTTT. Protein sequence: CASSFLSTGELFF.